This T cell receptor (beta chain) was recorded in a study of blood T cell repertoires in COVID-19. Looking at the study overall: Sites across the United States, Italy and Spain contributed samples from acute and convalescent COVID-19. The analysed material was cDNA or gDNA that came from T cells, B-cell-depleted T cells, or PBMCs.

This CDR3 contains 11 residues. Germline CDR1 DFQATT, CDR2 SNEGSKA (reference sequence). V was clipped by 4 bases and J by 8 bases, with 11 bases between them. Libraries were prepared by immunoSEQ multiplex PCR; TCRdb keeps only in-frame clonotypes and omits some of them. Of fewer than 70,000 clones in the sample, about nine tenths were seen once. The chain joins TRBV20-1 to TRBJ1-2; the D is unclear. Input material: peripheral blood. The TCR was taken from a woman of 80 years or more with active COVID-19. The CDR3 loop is CSATLMSGYTF. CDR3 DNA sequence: TGCAGTGCTACCTTAATGAGCGGCTACACCTTC.